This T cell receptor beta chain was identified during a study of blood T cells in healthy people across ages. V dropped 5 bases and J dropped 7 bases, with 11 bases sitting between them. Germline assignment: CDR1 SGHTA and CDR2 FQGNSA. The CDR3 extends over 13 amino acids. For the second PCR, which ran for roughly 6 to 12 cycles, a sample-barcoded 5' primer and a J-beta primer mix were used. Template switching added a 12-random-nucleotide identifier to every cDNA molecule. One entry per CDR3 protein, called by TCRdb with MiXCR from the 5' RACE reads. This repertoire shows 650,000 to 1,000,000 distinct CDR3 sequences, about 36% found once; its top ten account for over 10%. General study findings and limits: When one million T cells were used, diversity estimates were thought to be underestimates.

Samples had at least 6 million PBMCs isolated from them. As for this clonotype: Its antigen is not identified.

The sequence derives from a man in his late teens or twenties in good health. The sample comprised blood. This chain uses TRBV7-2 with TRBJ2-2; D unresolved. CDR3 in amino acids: CASSLLLVGELFF. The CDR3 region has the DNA TGTGCCAGCAGCCTCCTCCTAGTCGGGGAGCTGTTTTTT.